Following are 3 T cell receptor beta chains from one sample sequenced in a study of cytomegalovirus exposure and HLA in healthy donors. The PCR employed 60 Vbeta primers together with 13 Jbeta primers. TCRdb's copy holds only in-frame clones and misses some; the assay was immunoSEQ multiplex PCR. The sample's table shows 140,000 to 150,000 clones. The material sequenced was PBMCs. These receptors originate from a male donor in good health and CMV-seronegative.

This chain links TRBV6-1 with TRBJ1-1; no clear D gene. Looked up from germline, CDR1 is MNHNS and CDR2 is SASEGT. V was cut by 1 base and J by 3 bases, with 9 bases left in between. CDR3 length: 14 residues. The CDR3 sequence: CASSEGGPYTEAFF. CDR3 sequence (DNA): TGTGCCAGCAGTGAAGGTGGCCCATACACTGAAGCTTTCTTT.

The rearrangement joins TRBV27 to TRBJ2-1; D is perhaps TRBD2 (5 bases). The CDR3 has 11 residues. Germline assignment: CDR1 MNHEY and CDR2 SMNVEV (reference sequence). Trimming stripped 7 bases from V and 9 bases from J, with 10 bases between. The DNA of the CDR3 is TGTGCCAGCAACATGGGGAGTGAGCAGTTCTTC. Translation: CASNMGSEQFF.

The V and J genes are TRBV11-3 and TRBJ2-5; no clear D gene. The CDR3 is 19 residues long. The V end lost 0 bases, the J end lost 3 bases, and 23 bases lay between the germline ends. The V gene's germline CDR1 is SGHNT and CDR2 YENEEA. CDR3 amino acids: CASSLDFSYNMRPEETQYF. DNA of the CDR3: TGTGCCAGCAGCTTAGATTTCTCTTATAACATGAGGCCGGAAGAGACCCAGTACTTC.